The present T cell receptor beta chain was sequenced within a study of shared clonotypes between healthy human individuals. This CDR3 contains 16 residues. Trimming took off 0 bases at V and 2 bases at J, with 11 bases between the two ends. Germline V gene sequence: CDR1 LGHNA, CDR2 YNFKEQ. On this clone: The antigen remains unidentified.

Assay: immunoSEQ multiplex PCR; the TCRdb copy retains only in-frame clones and omits some. The sample gives 2 million to 2.5 million clones, about nine tenths of which show up once; more than 0.35% is in the top ten. The study, taken as a whole, reports: Shared across a handful of donors were around 4.7% of the naive CD4 clonotypes. Since donors were few, the genetic and exposure-history diversity represented was limited. Richness estimates generally favored naive over memory subsets.

Sequenced: naive CD4+ T cells from PBMCs. As for subset: CD45RA+ positively selected. The genes are TRBV4-2 and TRBJ2-1, with a weak D call TRBD2 (6 bases). This TCR was sampled from a man aged 18 to 35 in good health. Some clones in this sample may be carry-over from other donors' samples. CDR3 nucleotides: TGTGCCAGCAGCCAAGACGCGGGAAGTACCTACAATGAGCAGTTCTTC. Its translation is CASSQDAGSTYNEQFF.